These T cell receptor beta chains were read from a single sample in a study of blood T cell repertoires in COVID-19. Here immunoSEQ multiplex PCR was the method, and the copy in TCRdb shows in-frame clones only, minus some. The table lists roughly 400,000 clones, 70% to 90% of them singletons, with 2% to 2.5% in the top ten. What was sequenced was peripheral blood. The receptors were sampled from a woman in her sixties or seventies with COVID-19, enrolled during active disease. CDR3s include the opening cysteine and the closing phenylalanine or tryptophan. The D gene is left open where the match is weak.

>14|-|TRBV30|TRBJ1-2
CAWSVLGGPYGYTF
TGTGCCTGGAGTGTACTGGGGGGGCCCTATGGCTACACCTTC
>12|-|TRBV18|TRBJ2-7
CASSPAVYEQYF
TGTGCCAGCTCACCAGCGGTTTACGAGCAGTACTTC
>14|TRBD1|TRBV7-9|TRBJ1-2
CASTLTGVNYGYTF
TGTGCCAGCACCTTGACAGGGGTCAACTATGGCTACACCTTC
>15|-|TRBV28|TRBJ2-3
CASSAVTSQTDTQYF
TGTGCCAGCAGTGCTGTGACTAGTCAGACAGATACGCAGTATTTT
>15|-|TRBV5-1|TRBJ2-2
CASSTTGRGGGELFF
TGCGCCAGCAGTACTACCGGGAGAGGAGGCGGGGAGCTGTTTTTT
>13|-|TRBV7-8|TRBJ1-1
CASRKHAGTEAFF
TGTGCCAGCAGGAAACATGCCGGGACAGAAGCTTTCTTT
>16|TRBD1|TRBV28|TRBJ1-2
CASSLYGRQGRGGYTF
TGTGCCAGCAGTTTATACGGTAGACAGGGGCGGGGTGGCTACACCTTC
>16|TRBD1|TRBV19|TRBJ2-7
CASSTGQGARVYEQYF
TGTGCCAGTAGTACCGGACAGGGCGCGAGGGTCTACGAGCAGTACTTC
>18|-|TRBV5-1|TRBJ2-3
CASSLVPGTSTSTDTQYF
TGCGCCAGCAGCTTGGTGCCGGGTACTAGCACTAGCACAGATACGCAGTATTTT
>14|-|TRBV6-6|TRBJ2-2
CASRPYQNTGELFF
TGTGCCAGCAGACCCTATCAGAACACCGGGGAGCTGTTTTTT
>16|TRBD2|TRBV9|TRBJ2-3
CASSITSGGVSDTQYF
TGTGCCAGCAGCATCACGAGCGGGGGGGTATCAGATACGCAGTATTTT
>14|TRBD1|TRBV3-1/TRBV3-2|TRBJ1-3
CASSPSTGRNTIYF
TGTGCCAGCAGCCCTTCGACAGGGAGAAACACCATATATTTT
>15|TRBD2|TRBV3-1/TRBV3-2|TRBJ2-3
CASSPSGLRTDTQYF
TGTGCCAGCAGCCCTAGCGGGCTTCGCACAGATACGCAGTATTTT
>13|TRBD1|TRBV27|TRBJ2-7
CASNDRGSYEQYF
TGTGCCAGCAACGACAGGGGCTCCTACGAGCAGTACTTC
>16|-|TRBV6-6|TRBJ2-6
CASTLDGSSGANVLTF
TGTGCCAGCACCTTGGACGGGAGCTCTGGGGCCAACGTCCTGACTTTC
>14|-|TRBV27|TRBJ1-1
CASSLTFSTGEAFF
TGTGCCAGCAGTTTAACTTTCTCGACAGGAGAAGCTTTCTTT
>12|TRBD1|TRBV11-2|TRBJ2-1
CASSLGGQGTFF
TGTGCCAGCAGCTTAGGGGGACAGGGTACGTTCTTC